This T cell receptor beta chain was sequenced during a study of T cells in Graves' hyperthyroidism and ophthalmopathy. Study context: Peripheral blood was obtained at initial diagnosis, preceding any treatment.

Amplification yielded TCR beta CDR3 regions, with RNA transcripts as the source. HTBI primers were the set used in a first-round RT-PCR of the TCR CDR3. TCRdb re-derived calls from the multiplex PCR reads in MiXCR, one entry per CDR3 protein. This sample has 620,000 or so distinct CDR3 sequences, with about 14% found just once. This clonotype was recorded many times. V lost 6 bases, J lost 0 bases, and 11 bases lay in between. The CDR3 runs to 14 residues. Per the germline V gene, CDR1 is MDHEN and CDR2 is SYDVKM. Sequenced sample: blood. This sequence joins TRBV28 and TRBJ1-1; D not certain. This sequence was found in a woman aged 45-60 years with Graves' ophthalmopathy. The CDR3 region has the DNA TGTGCCAGCAGCTTTCCAGGACTGAACACTGAAGCTTTCTTT. Amino acids: CASSFPGLNTEAFF.